This T cell receptor beta chain was sequenced in a study of Graves' ophthalmopathy and Graves' hyperthyroidism. Broader study findings: Ophthalmopathy versus stable hyperthyroidism: 13-signature model gave around 90% sensitivity, 75% to 83% specificity.

CDR3 regions of TCR beta were amplified from RNA transcripts. First-round RT-PCR employed HTBI primers, with a second-round multiplex PCR after it. TCRdb itself ran the multiplex PCR reads through MiXCR, one entry per CDR3 protein. The sample carries hundreds of thousands of distinct CDR3 sequences, around 20% recorded once. The CDR3 totals 14 residues. V dropped 0 bases and J dropped 2 bases, with 8 bases sitting between them. The germline V gene has CDR1 SGDLS and CDR2 YYNGEE. Ten or more counts support this clonotype. Its antigen is still unknown. The sequence derives from a woman aged 18-29 years with stable Graves' hyperthyroidism. This rearrangement joins TRBV9 to TRBJ2-5; the D gene is possibly TRBD2 (6 bases). The sequencing input was peripheral blood. CDR3 sequence (DNA): TGTGCCAGCAGCGTAGCCGGACTACAAGAGACCCAGTACTTC. As protein: CASSVAGLQETQYF.